The 3 T cell receptor beta chains below all came from one sample that was sequenced in a study of CD4 T cells in relation to SARS-CoV-2 and coronaviruses. Assay: immunoSEQ multiplex PCR; the TCRdb copy retains only in-frame clones and omits some. The sample records 37,000 or so clones, approximately 83% being singletons. The sample consisted of memory CD4+ T cells from PBMCs. These receptors all come from an adult with COVID-19.

The chain recombines TRBV7-9 with TRBJ1-4; D is possibly TRBD1 (5 bases). Trimming shortened V by 5 bases and J by 7 bases, and 20 bases separated the two germline ends. CDR3 length: 16 residues. Germline CDR1 reads SEHNR; CDR2 reads FQNEAQ (reference sequence). This CDR3 is CASSGLRGVTGEKLFF. The DNA of the CDR3 is TGTGCCAGCAGCGGCCTCCGAGGGGTAACCGGTGAAAAACTGTTTTTT.

The chain couples TRBV11-3 to TRBJ2-1, with 8 bases matching TRBD2. The CDR3 totals 15 residues. Germline loops: CDR1 SGHNT, CDR2 YENEEA. Germline trimming cut 1 base from V and 4 bases from J; bases unmatched to any gene: 3. As DNA, the CDR3 is TGTGCCAGCAGCTTAGGGACTAGCCCTTACAATGAGCAGTTCTTC. Protein: CASSLGTSPYNEQFF.

This chain joins TRBV7-9 and TRBJ2-3; perhaps D is TRBD1 or TRBD2 (6 bases each). CDR3 length: 12 residues. Between the trimmed V and J ends, which lost 8 bases and 4 bases, there was a span of 10 bases. CDR1 and CDR2 (germline): SEHNR, FQNEAQ (reference sequence). The CDR3 bases are TGTGCCAGCGGGGGGCGCTCAGATACGCAGTATTTT. Protein: CASGGRSDTQYF. The full variable domain, rest sourced from reference TRBV7-9 and TRBJ2-3, is DTGVSQNPRHKITKRGQNVTFRCDPISEHNRLYWYRQTLGQGPEFLTYFQNEAQLEKSRLLSDRFSAERPKGSFSTLEIQRTEQGDSAMYLCASGGRSDTQYFGPGTRLTVL.